A single sample gave rise to the 31 T cell receptor beta chains below, sequenced in a study of blood T cell repertoires in COVID-19. The table came from immunoSEQ multiplex PCR; TCRdb's copy has only in-frame clones and leaves some out. Here the sample spans roughly 300,000 clones, roughly 88% being singletons. Sequenced sample: peripheral blood. These receptors were taken from a man in his late teens or twenties with active or convalescent COVID-19.

The chain employs TRBV6-5 and TRBJ2-2; 8 positions match TRBD1. The germline V gene encodes CDR1 MNHEY and CDR2 SVGAGI. This CDR3 is built from 15 residues. J lost 5 bases, V lost 3 bases, and 5 bases had no gene match. The CDR3 sequence is CASSYSTGGTGELFF. CDR3 bases: TGTGCCAGCAGTTATTCCACAGGGGGAACCGGGGAGCTGTTTTTT.

The chain links TRBV5-8 to TRBJ1-2, with D unresolved. Germline V CDR1 and CDR2: SGHTS, YDEGEE. The CDR3 is 13 amino acids. V gave up 0 bases and J gave up 4 bases, with 7 bases separating them. The CDR3, as DNA: TGTGCCAGCAGCTTGGCGGGGTCCTATGGCTACACCTTC. Its translation: CASSLAGSYGYTF. Combining the CDR3 with reference TRBV5-8 and TRBJ1-2 gives the whole variable domain EAGVTQSPTHLIKTRGQQATLRCSPISGHTSVYWYQQALGLGLQFLLWYDEGEERNRGNFPPRFSGRQFPNYSSELNVNALELEDSALYLCASSLAGSYGYTFGSGTRLTVV.

V usage is TRBV4-1 and J usage is TRBJ2-7; the D gene is possibly TRBD1 (6 bases). The CDR3 sequence is 16 residues long. Germline-derived CDR1 and CDR2 are MGHRA and YSYEKL. V lost 0 bases to trimming and J lost 4 bases, with 16 bases between them. For the CDR3, the DNA is TGCGCCAGCAGCCAAGAATCTACGGGCCAGGGGTACGAGCAGTACTTC. This encodes CASSQESTGQGYEQYF.

The chain couples TRBV5-6 to TRBJ2-3, with 9 bases identical to TRBD2. The CDR3 extends over 16 amino acids. CDR1 is SGHDT, CDR2 YYEEEE, per germline. V lost 2 bases and J lost 4; bases outside the gene matches: 8. The CDR3 DNA reads as TGTGCCAGCAGCTTTGGGCGGGGGGGCTTCGCAGATACGCAGTATTTT. As protein: CASSFGRGGFADTQYF.

Comments on this clone: This sample also contains other DNA sequences that code for the same CDR3. The gene calls are TRBV10-1 and TRBJ2-7; no clear D. Germline V lookup: CDR1 WNHNN, CDR2 SYGVQD (reference sequence). Trimming left V 2 bases short and J 3 bases short, with 5 bases between. This CDR3 has 12 amino acids. The CDR3 region is CASSEGSYEQYF. CDR3 DNA sequence: TGCGCCAGCAGTGAGGGCAGCTACGAGCAGTACTTC.

This chain connects TRBV3-1 (or the pseudogene TRBV3-2) to TRBJ2-7; the match to TRBD1 covers 10 bases. The CDR3 covers 15 residues. Germline V lookup: CDR1 LGHDT, CDR2 YNNKEL (reference sequence). After removal of 3 bases from V and 5 bases from J, the junction contained 7 bases not matched to a gene. CDR3 nucleotide sequence: TGTGCCAGCAGCCACGACAGGGGGCGCATCCACGAGCAGTACTTC. This codes for CASSHDRGRIHEQYF.

The V and J genes are TRBV18 and TRBJ2-5; TRBD2 agrees at 7 bases. The V and J ends lost 2 bases and 0 bases, in that order; junction bases with no gene match: 9. The V gene's germline CDR1 is KGHSH and CDR2 LQKENI. This CDR3 comprises 17 residues. Here the CDR3 DNA reads TGTGCCAGCTCACCATCCGCAGCCGGGAGGTACCAAGAGACCCAGTACTTC. Protein: CASSPSAAGRYQETQYF.

The gene calls are TRBV3-1 (or the pseudogene TRBV3-2) and TRBJ2-4; D possibly corresponds to TRBD1 (6 bases). Trimming shortened V by 3 bases and J by 2 bases, and 8 bases separated the two germline ends. CDR3 length: 14 residues. Germline CDR1 reads LGHDT; CDR2 reads YNNKEL (reference sequence). The DNA for the CDR3 is TGTGCCAGCAGCCAGGGGGCACCCAAAAACATTCAGTACTTC. It codes for CASSQGAPKNIQYF.

This clone was detected a few times. The chain is built from TRBV19 and TRBJ1-3; D is possibly TRBD1 (5 bases). The CDR3 spans 15 residues. The germline V gene encodes CDR1 LNHDA and CDR2 SQIVND (reference sequence). V lost 4 bases and J lost 0, with 10 bases in between. The DNA of the CDR3 is TGTGCCAGTAGTACGACAGTGGCCTCTGGAAACACCATATATTTT. Protein sequence: CASSTTVASGNTIYF.

For the CDR3, the DNA is TGTGCCAGCAGCCAAGAGTCAGGGTCCACAGATACGCAGTATTTT. As protein: CASSQESGSTDTQYF. The chain employs TRBV14 and TRBJ2-3; D is possibly TRBD1 (5 bases). V gave up 0 bases and J gave up 2 bases, with 9 bases separating them. The CDR3 covers 15 residues. Germline values: CDR1 SGHDN, CDR2 FVKESK.

This chain uses TRBV18 with TRBJ1-6; D not resolved. Germline CDR1 KGHSH, CDR2 LQKENI. The V end was cut by 5 bases, the J end by 10 bases, with 9 bases between. The CDR3 length is 12 residues. DNA of the CDR3: TGTGCCAGCTCATTAGGACTCTCACCCCTCCACTTT. It specifies CASSLGLSPLHF.

The genes are TRBV14 and TRBJ1-4; the D gene is possibly TRBD1 (5 bases). The germline gives CDR1 SGHDN, CDR2 FVKESK. This CDR3 comprises 17 residues. Trimming pared 0 bases from V and 4 bases from J, leaving 15 bases between. The DNA for the CDR3 is TGTGCCAGCAGCCAAGAGCTCGGGTTCGGGGGTAATGAAAAACTGTTTTTT. This translates into CASSQELGFGGNEKLFF.

The chain links TRBV6-5 to TRBJ1-1, with 8 bases identical to TRBD1. J lost 6 bases, V lost 7 bases, and 7 bases had no gene match. This CDR3 spans 13 amino acids. Germline CDR1 MNHEY, CDR2 SVGAGI. CDR3 in amino acids: CASKDRVRAEAFF. The CDR3 coding sequence is TGTGCCAGCAAGGACAGGGTAAGGGCTGAAGCTTTCTTT.

This clone came up once. The chain recombines TRBV11-2 with TRBJ2-5; 9 nucleotides agree with TRBD2. This CDR3 spans 15 amino acids. V dropped 5 bases and J dropped 2; count of bases not matched to a gene: 6. Germline V gives CDR1 SGHAT, CDR2 FQNNGV. The CDR3 region is CASSPSGAEQETQYF. CDR3 in DNA: TGTGCCAGCAGCCCTAGCGGGGCGGAGCAAGAGACCCAGTACTTC.

The rearrangement links TRBV5-1 to TRBJ1-2; perhaps TRBD1 as D (5 bases). The CDR3 runs to 14 residues. V lost 0 bases and J 5 bases, leaving 11 bases between the germline ends. CDR1 is SGHRS, CDR2 YFSETQ, per germline. DNA for the CDR3: TGCGCCAGCAGCTTGGTAGGGTCAGGGTATGGCTACACCTTC. Translation: CASSLVGSGYGYTF.

The CDR3 loop is CASSLEQHNEQFF. DNA of the CDR3: TGTGCCAGCAGCTTAGAACAGCACAATGAGCAGTTCTTC. The gene calls are TRBV7-9 and TRBJ2-1; no reliable D call. The CDR3 contains 13 residues. Trimming pared 1 base from V and 5 bases from J, leaving 6 bases between. CDR1 SEHNR and CDR2 FQNEAQ come from the germline V gene (reference sequence).

This clone is a singleton in its sample. J is TRBJ1-4 and V is TRBV4-3, with 8 bases lining up with TRBD1. The germline V gene encodes CDR1 LGHNA and CDR2 YSLEER. The CDR3 spans 15 residues. Unmatched junction bases numbered 3, after V lost 1 base and J lost 5 bases. CDR3 region: CASSQGTGSNEKLFF. The CDR3 nucleotides read TGCGCCAGCAGCCAAGGGACAGGGAGCAATGAAAAACTGTTTTTT.

This clone was picked up a small number of times. The V gene is TRBV2, the J gene TRBJ2-7; D might be TRBD1 (6 bases). The CDR3 extends over 14 amino acids. V was clipped by 6 bases and J by 4 bases, with 16 bases between them. The germline gives CDR1 SNHLY, CDR2 FYNNEI. Here the CDR3 reads CASRTTGANYEQYF. The CDR3 nucleotides read TGTGCCAGCAGGACGACAGGCGCGAATTACGAGCAGTACTTC.

The rearrangement links TRBV12-3 or TRBV12-4 to TRBJ1-5; no reliable D call. The V and J ends lost 2 bases and 6 bases respectively, with 5 bases between them. The CDR3 has 12 residues. The CDR3 sequence is CASSLISQPQHF. CDR3 DNA sequence: TGTGCCAGCAGTTTAATTAGTCAGCCCCAGCATTTT.

This rearrangement joins TRBV27 to TRBJ2-2; possibly TRBD2 for D (5 bases). CDR1 is MNHEY, CDR2 SMNVEV, per germline (reference sequence). V lost 3 bases and J 3 bases, leaving 11 bases between the germline ends. The CDR3 is 15 amino acids. The CDR3 nucleotides read TGTGCCAGCAGTTTTTATGGGAGCGACACCGGGGAGCTGTTTTTT. Translation gives CASSFYGSDTGELFF.

In its sample, this clone was seen once. The chain couples TRBV18 to TRBJ1-6, with D possibly being TRBD1 (5 bases). The CDR3 has 15 amino acids. Germline CDR1 and CDR2: KGHSH and LQKENI. V lost 2 bases, J lost 6 bases, and 11 bases lay in between. The CDR3 region has the DNA TGTGCCAGCTCACCAAGTGGACACCCTAATTCACCCCTCCACTTT. Translated, it gives CASSPSGHPNSPLHF.

The chain uses TRBV29-1 and TRBJ2-7; D is undetermined. The CDR3 has 12 residues. Germline assignment: CDR1 SQVTM and CDR2 ANQGSEA. Trimming removed 4 bases from V and 0 bases from J, with 7 bases in between. The CDR3 nucleotides are TGCAGCGTTGGGGCCCACTCCTACGAGCAGTACTTC. Translating gives CSVGAHSYEQYF.

The chain links TRBV16 to TRBJ1-3; D remains ambiguous. The V and J ends lost 2 bases and 4 bases respectively, with 9 bases between them. This CDR3 is 14 amino acids long. The germline CDR1 and CDR2 sequences are KGHSY and FQNENV. The CDR3 DNA is TGTGCCAGCAGCCAAAATTCCCAAGGAAACACCATATATTTT. Its protein is CASSQNSQGNTIYF.

The rearrangement uses TRBV7-3 and TRBJ2-7, with TRBD1 identical over 10 bases. The CDR3 spans 20 residues. Germline trimming cut 1 base from V and 0 bases from J; bases unmatched to any gene: 15. Germline CDR1 is SGHTA and CDR2 is FQGTGA. Written as DNA, the CDR3 is TGTGCCAGCAGCTTAAGTGGGGGACAGGGGTGGTTGGGGTACTCCTACGAGCAGTACTTC. The encoded protein is CASSLSGGQGWLGYSYEQYF. The full variable domain, with the rest looked up from reference TRBV7-3 and TRBJ2-7, is GAGVSQTPSNKVTEKGKYVELRCDPISGHTALYWYRQSLGQGPEFLIYFQGTGAADDSGLPNDRFFAVRPEGSVSTLKIQRTERGDSAVYLCASSLSGGQGWLGYSYEQYFGPGTRLTVT.

The chain combines TRBV9 with TRBJ2-2; no firm D call. There are 14 residues in the CDR3. V was cut by 4 bases and J by 7 bases, with 14 bases left in between. The V gene's germline CDR1 is SGDLS and CDR2 YYNGEE. CDR3 DNA sequence: TGTGCCAGCAGCCCCCACTTGACGGGCGGGGAGCTGTTTTTT. Amino acids: CASSPHLTGGELFF.

This clone was seen once. The J gene is TRBJ2-3, the V gene TRBV5-8; 10 bases match TRBD2. There are 15 residues in the CDR3. The germline V gene has CDR1 SGHTS and CDR2 YDEGEE. Unmatched junction bases numbered 3, after V lost 2 bases and J lost 3 bases. Written as DNA, the CDR3 is TGTGCCAGCAGCTTTCTAGCGGGGGTTACAGATACGCAGTATTTT. This sequence encodes CASSFLAGVTDTQYF. The full variable domain, with the rest looked up from reference TRBV5-8 and TRBJ2-3, is EAGVTQSPTHLIKTRGQQATLRCSPISGHTSVYWYQQALGLGLQFLLWYDEGEERNRGNFPPRFSGRQFPNYSSELNVNALELEDSALYLCASSFLAGVTDTQYFGPGTRLTVL.

The chain links TRBV6-6 to TRBJ2-7; 7 bases agree with TRBD2. CDR1 and CDR2 (germline): MNHNY, SVGAGI (reference sequence). V shed 6 bases, J shed 3 bases, and the junction held 8 bases outside the gene matches. The CDR3 consists of 14 residues. The CDR3 reads CASSLQGGDYEQYF. As DNA, the CDR3 is TGTGCCAGCAGCCTCCAGGGAGGGGACTACGAGCAGTACTTC.

This chain links TRBV2 with TRBJ1-1, with D possibly being TRBD1 (6 bases). V was shortened by 11 bases and J by 0 bases, with 13 bases between the two germline ends. The V gene's germline CDR1 is SNHLY and CDR2 FYNNEI. The CDR3 extends over 13 amino acids. CDR3 nucleotides: TGTGCCTCCAGGGGAGGGGTGAACACTGAAGCTTTCTTT. Amino acids: CASRGGVNTEAFF.

This rearrangement joins TRBV7-9 to TRBJ2-1; no reliable D call. CDR1 SEHNR and CDR2 FQNEAQ come from the germline V gene (reference sequence). The CDR3 is made up of 16 amino acids. Trimming took off 5 bases at V and 0 bases at J, with 14 bases between the two ends. For the CDR3, the DNA is TGTGCCAGCAGCCTCCGACTGAACTTCTCCTACAATGAGCAGTTCTTC. This translates into CASSLRLNFSYNEQFF.

The chain employs TRBV6-2 or TRBV6-3 and TRBJ1-5, with D perhaps TRBD1 (6 bases). The CDR3 spans 12 residues. V lost 4 bases to trimming and J lost 8 bases, with 9 bases between them. Germline CDR1 MNHEY, CDR2 SVGEGT. In DNA, the CDR3 is TGTGCCAGCAGTTCACAGGGCAAGCCCCAGCATTTT. This gives the protein CASSSQGKPQHF.

The chain uses TRBV5-4 and TRBJ2-5, with 11 positions matching TRBD2. Germline CDR1 and CDR2: SGHNT and YYREEE (reference sequence). The V gene end was trimmed by 4 bases and the J gene end by 5 bases; junction bases not matched to a gene: 7. The CDR3 consists of 15 residues. The CDR3 sequence: CASSATSGAMETQYF. In DNA form, the CDR3 reads TGTGCCAGCAGCGCGACTAGCGGGGCCATGGAGACCCAGTACTTC.